This T cell receptor beta chain was recorded in a study of T cell responses to AZD1222 COVID-19 vaccine. For the study at large: Pooling of second doses given at about 4 or about 12 weeks was done. Study-wide results and limits: Donors in the cohort were predominantly white British and more often female, and clonal diversity was possibly underestimated. The breadth and depth of Spike-specific TCRs increased once two AZD1222 doses had been given. It was only a handful of AZD1222 recipients who were seropositive at baseline.

Concerning this clone itself: Its target is not known. Germline is not matched at one junction end, which may reflect a read error.

The protocol was immunoSEQ multiplex PCR, while the TCRdb copy is restricted to in-frame clones and leaves out a portion. The sample consists of over 150,000 clones, 90% of them appearing once. The germline V gene has CDR1 GTSNPN and CDR2 SVGIG (reference sequence). This CDR3 is 11 amino acids long. Sample: peripheral blood, taken on day 0 of AZD1222 vaccination. This clonotype was sampled from an adult in good health. The V call is TRBV30, the J call TRBJ1-4; TRBD1 agrees at 8 bases. DNA of the CDR3: TGTGCCTGGAGTACCCGGGACAGGAATGTTTTT. It is translated as CAWSTRDRNVF.